Given below is one TCR beta chain in context. The antigen is not known. This specimen comes from a study of T cells in Graves' hyperthyroidism and ophthalmopathy. Amplification of TCR beta CDR3 regions was performed using RNA transcripts as template. An initial round of RT-PCR targeting the TCR CDR3 relied on the HTBI primer set. Via MiXCR, TCRdb re-called the multiplex PCR reads, giving one row per CDR3 protein. The sample records a few hundred thousand distinct CDR3 sequences, around 45% being singletons. Regarding the study as a whole: Ophthalmopathy was identified by the model a median roughly 6.5 months ahead of onset. Blood also showed most of the thyroid clonotypes that were expanded above 0.001.

Not enrolled were patients with uncontrolled infection, other autoimmune disease, pregnancy or lactation. Used for diagnoses were clinical symptoms, serum thyroxine and TRAb, thyroid ultrasound and orbital computed tomography. The V gene lost 6 bases and the J gene lost 4 bases, with 19 bases spanning the gap. Germline lookup yields CDR1 SGHVS and CDR2 FQNEAQ. The CDR3 consists of 15 residues. The chain is built from TRBV7-8 and TRBJ2-7, with D possibly being TRBD2 (5 bases). This TCR was recovered from an adult woman with Graves' disease, either hyperthyroidism or ophthalmopathy (not recorded which). Sequenced: peripheral blood or thyroid tissue (not recorded which). Here the CDR3 DNA reads TGTGCCAGCAGACTCCGGACGCTAGCAGGTTACGAGCAGTACTTC. Translated: CASRLRTLAGYEQYF. The full variable domain, its missing parts supplied by reference TRBV7-8 and TRBJ2-7, is GAGVSQSPRYKVAKRGQDVALRCDPISGHVSLFWYQQALGQGPEFLTYFQNEAQLDKSGLPSDRFFAERPEGSVSTLKIQRTQQEDSAVYLCASRLRTLAGYEQYFGPGTRLTVT.